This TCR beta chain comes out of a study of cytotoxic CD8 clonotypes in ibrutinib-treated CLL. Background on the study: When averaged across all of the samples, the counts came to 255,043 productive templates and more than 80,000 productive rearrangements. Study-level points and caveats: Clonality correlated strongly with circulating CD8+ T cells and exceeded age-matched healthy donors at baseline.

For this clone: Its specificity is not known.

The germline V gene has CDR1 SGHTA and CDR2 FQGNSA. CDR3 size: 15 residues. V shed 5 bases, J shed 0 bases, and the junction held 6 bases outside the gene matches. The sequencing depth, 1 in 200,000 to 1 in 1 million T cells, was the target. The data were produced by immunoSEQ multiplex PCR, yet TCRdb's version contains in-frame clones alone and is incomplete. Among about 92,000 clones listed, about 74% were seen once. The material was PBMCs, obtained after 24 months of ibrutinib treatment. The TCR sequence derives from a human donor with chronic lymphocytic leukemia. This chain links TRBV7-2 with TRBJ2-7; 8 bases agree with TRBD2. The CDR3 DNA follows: TGTGCCAGCAGCCCTAGCGGGTTACTCTCCTACGAGCAGTACTTC. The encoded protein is CASSPSGLLSYEQYF.